What follows is one TCR beta chain and its context. The target antigen is unknown. Both 60 Vbeta primers and 13 Jbeta primers went into the PCR. Sequenced by immunoSEQ multiplex PCR; TCRdb stores in-frame clones only, minus some. The profile shows roughly 130,000 clones, over 60% of them singletons. This specimen comes from a study of cytomegalovirus exposure and HLA in healthy donors. This cohort consisted of healthy bone marrow donors. Nobody recorded the CMV serostatus of this donor. Findings and limits, study-wide: Researchers reported in a later analysis that a missense DCLRE1C variant was tied to TCR beta V- and J-gene trimming. Testing in vitro showed three CMV-associated chains specific for CMV antigens.

The receptor's source is a human donor in good health. The specimen was PBMCs.

CDR3 in DNA: TGTGCCAGCAGGGACGATGGGGGGGGGCACTACAATGAGCAGTTCTTC. This codes for CASRDDGGGHYNEQFF. The J gene is TRBJ2-1, the V gene TRBV25-1; D is perhaps TRBD2 (7 bases). Trimming shortened V by 6 bases and J by 3 bases, and 18 bases separated the two germline ends. Germline CDR1 reads MGHDK; CDR2 reads SYGVNS. This CDR3 comprises 16 residues.